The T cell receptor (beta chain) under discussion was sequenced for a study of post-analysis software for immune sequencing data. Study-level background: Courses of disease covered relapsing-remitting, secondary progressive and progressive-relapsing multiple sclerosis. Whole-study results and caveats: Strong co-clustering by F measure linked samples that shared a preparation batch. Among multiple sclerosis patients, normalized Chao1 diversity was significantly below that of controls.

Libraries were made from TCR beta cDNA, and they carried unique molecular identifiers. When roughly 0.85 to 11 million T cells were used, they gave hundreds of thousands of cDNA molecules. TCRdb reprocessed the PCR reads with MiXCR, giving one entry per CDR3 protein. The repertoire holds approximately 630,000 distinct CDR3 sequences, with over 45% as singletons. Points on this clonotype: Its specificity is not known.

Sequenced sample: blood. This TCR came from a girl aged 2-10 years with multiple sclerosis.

This chain's CDR3 is CSARRWEGENIQYF. Here the CDR3 DNA reads TGCAGTGCTAGACGGTGGGAAGGGGAAAACATTCAGTACTTC. This chain uses TRBV20-1 with TRBJ2-4, with a possible D match to TRBD1 (5 bases). Germline V lookup: CDR1 DFQATT, CDR2 SNEGSKA (reference sequence). Deletions cut 2 bases from V and 5 bases from J, with 13 bases between. The CDR3 is 14 residues long.